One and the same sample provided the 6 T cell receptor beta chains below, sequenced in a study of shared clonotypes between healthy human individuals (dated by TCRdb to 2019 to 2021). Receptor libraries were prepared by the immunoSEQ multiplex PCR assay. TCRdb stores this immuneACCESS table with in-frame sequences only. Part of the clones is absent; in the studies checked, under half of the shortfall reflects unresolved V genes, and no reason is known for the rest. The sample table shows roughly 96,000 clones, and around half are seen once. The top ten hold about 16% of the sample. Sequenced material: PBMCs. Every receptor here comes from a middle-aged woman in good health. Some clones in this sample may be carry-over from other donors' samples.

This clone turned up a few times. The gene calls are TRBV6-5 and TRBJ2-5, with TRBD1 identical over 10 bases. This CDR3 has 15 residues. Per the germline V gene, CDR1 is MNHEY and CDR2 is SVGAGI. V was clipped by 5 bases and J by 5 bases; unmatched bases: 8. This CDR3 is CASSRTGGRRETQYF. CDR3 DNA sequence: TGTGCCAGCAGTCGGACAGGGGGAAGACGGGAGACCCAGTACTTC.

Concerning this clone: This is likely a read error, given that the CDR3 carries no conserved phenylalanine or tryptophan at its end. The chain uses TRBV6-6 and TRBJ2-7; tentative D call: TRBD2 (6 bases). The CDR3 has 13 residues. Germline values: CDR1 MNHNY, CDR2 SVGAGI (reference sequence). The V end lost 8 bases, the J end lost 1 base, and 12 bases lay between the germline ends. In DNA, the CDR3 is TGTGCCAGCGGGCGGGAAGAATCCTACGAGCAGTACCTC. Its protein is CASGREESYEQYL.

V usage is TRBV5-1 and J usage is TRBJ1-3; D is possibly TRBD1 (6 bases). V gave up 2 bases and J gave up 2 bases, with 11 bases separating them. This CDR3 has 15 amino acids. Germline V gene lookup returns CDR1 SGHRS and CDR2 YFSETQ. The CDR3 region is CASSFGTRTGNTIYF. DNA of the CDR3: TGCGCCAGCAGCTTTGGGACACGTACTGGAAACACCATATATTTT.

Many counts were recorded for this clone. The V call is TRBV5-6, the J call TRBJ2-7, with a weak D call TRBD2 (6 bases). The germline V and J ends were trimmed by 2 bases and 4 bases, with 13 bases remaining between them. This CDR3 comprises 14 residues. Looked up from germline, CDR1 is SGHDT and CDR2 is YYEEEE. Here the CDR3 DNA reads TGTGCCAGCAGCTTCTATGGCGGGATATACGAGCAGTACTTC. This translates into CASSFYGGIYEQYF.

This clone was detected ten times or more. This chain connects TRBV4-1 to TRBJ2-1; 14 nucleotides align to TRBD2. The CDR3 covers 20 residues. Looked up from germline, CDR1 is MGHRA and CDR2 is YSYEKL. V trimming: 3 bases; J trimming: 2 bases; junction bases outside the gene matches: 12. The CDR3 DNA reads TGCGCCAGCAGCCACCCCGGGACTAGCGGGAGACTGGTGCCCTACAATGAGCAGTTCTTC. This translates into CASSHPGTSGRLVPYNEQFF.

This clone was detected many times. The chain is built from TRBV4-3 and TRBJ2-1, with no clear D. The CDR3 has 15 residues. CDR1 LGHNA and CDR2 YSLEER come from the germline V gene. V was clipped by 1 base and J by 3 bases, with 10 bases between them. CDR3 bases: TGCGCCAGCAGCCAAGGACTTCCTGACTACAATGAGCAGTTCTTC. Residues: CASSQGLPDYNEQFF.